The sequence of this T cell receptor (beta chain) was determined in a study of shared clonotypes between healthy human individuals. A CD45RA-negative memory subset and a CD45RA+ naive subset were separated from the CD4+ cells. TCRdb keeps only in-frame clones here, not all; method: immunoSEQ multiplex PCR. Of approximately 2.5 million clones detected, 85% to 95% appear once; the ten largest clones hold more than 0.12%. Per germline, CDR1 MDHEN and CDR2 SYDVKM. Trimming cost V 8 bases and J 3 bases, with 8 bases left between them. The CDR3 contains 11 residues. Material for sequencing was naive CD4+ T cells sorted from blood. Subset given: CD45RA+ positively selected. This clonotype originated in a young man in good health. V gene TRBV28 combines with J gene TRBJ2-7; no firm D call. The CDR3 DNA follows: TGTGCCAGCGGAAGTGGCTACGAGCAGTACTTC. Translated: CASGSGYEQYF.